Given below is one T cell receptor beta chain in context. This entry is derived from a study of T cell repertoires in cytomegalovirus infection. Looked up from germline, CDR1 is SGHNT and CDR2 is YENEEA. Trimming stripped 5 bases from V and 5 bases from J, with 8 bases between. The CDR3 runs to 12 residues. One entry per CDR3 protein results from TCRdb running MiXCR on the reads. The sample has about 530,000 distinct CDR3 sequences, about 30% seen once. Sequenced input: PBMCs. The chain uses TRBV11-3 and TRBJ2-3; D not certain. This sequence was found in a human donor in good health (CMV status not recorded). Some clones in this sample may be carry-over from other donors' samples. The chain's CDR3 is CASSAEVDTQYF. The DNA for the CDR3 is TGTGCCAGCAGCGCAGAGGTAGATACGCAGTATTTT.